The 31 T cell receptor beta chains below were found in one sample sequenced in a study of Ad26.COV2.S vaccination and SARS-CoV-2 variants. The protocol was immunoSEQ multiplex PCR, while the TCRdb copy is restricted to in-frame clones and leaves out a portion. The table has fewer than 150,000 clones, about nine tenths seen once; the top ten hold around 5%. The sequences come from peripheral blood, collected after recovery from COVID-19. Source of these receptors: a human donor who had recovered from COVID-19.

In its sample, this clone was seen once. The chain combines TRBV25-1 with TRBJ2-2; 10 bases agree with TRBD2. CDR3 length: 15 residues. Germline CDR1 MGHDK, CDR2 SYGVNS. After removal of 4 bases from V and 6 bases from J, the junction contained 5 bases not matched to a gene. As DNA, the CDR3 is TGTGCCAGCAGTGGTACTAGCGGGGCAGCCGGGGAGCTGTTTTTT. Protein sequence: CASSGTSGAAGELFF.

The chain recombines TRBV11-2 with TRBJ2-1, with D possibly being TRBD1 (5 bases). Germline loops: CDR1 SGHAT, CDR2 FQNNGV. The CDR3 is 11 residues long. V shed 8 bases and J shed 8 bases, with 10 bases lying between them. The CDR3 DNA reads TGTGCCAGCGGCAGGGTTCATGAGCAGTTCTTC. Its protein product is CASGRVHEQFF. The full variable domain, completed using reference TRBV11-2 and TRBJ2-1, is EAGVAQSPRYKIIEKRQSVAFWCNPISGHATLYWYQQILGQGPKLLIQFQNNGVVDDSQLPKDRFSAERLKGVDSTLKIQPAKLEDSAVYLCASGRVHEQFFGPGTRLTVL.

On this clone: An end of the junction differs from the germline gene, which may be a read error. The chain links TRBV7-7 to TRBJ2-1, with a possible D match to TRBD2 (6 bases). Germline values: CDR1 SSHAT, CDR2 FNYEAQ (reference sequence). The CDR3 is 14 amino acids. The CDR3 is CASSLDRGNNEQFF. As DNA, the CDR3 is TGTGCTAGCAGCTTAGATCGCGGGAACAATGAGCAGTTCTTC.

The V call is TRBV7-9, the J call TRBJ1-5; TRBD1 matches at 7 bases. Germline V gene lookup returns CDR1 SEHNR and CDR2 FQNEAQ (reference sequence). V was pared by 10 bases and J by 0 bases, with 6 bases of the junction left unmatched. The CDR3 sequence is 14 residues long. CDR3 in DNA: TGTGCCACCACGGACAGGTATAGCAATCAGCCCCAGCATTTT. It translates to CATTDRYSNQPQHF.

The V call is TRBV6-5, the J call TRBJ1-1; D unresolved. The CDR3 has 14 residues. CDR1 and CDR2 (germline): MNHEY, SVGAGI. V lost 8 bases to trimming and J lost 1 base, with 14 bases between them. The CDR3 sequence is CASLSTEGNTEAFF. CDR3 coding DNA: TGTGCCAGCCTTTCGACCGAGGGGAACACTGAAGCTTTCTTT.

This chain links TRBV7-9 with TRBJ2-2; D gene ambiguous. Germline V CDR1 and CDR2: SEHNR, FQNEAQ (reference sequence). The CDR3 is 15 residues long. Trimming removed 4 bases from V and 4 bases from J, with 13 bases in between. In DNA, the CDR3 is TGTGCCAGCAGCTGGCGTCTGAAAGGCACCGGGGAGCTGTTTTTT. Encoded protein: CASSWRLKGTGELFF.

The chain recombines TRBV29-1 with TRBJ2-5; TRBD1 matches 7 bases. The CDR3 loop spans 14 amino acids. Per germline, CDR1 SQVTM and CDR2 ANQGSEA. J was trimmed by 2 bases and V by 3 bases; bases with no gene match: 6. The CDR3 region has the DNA TGCAGCGTTGAGGGCCCGGGACAGCAAGAGACCCAGTACTTC. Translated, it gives CSVEGPGQQETQYF.

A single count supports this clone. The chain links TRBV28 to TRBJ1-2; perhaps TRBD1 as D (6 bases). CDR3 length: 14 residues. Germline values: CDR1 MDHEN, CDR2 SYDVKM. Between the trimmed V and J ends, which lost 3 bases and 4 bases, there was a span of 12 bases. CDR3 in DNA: TGTGCCAGCAGTTTGCGACAGGCCCCCTATGGCTACACCTTC. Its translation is CASSLRQAPYGYTF.

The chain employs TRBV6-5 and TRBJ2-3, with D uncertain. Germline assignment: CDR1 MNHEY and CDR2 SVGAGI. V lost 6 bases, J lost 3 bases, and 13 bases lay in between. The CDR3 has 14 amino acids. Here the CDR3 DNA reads TGTGCCAGCAGAAGTGGGGTTACGACAGATACGCAGTATTTT. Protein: CASRSGVTTDTQYF.

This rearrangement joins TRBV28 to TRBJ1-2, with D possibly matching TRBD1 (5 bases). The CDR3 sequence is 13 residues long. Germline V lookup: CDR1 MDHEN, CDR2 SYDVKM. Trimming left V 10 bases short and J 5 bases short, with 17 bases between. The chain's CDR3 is CAILGAPTYGYTF. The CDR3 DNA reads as TGTGCCATACTAGGGGCGCCTACTTATGGCTACACCTTC.

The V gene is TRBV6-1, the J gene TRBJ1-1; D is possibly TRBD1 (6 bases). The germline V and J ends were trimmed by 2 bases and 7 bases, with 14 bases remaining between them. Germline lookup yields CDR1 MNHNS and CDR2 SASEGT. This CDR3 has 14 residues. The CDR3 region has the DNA TGTGCCAGCAGTGAAAGGACAGAAGGCGATGAAGCTTTCTTT. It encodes CASSERTEGDEAFF.

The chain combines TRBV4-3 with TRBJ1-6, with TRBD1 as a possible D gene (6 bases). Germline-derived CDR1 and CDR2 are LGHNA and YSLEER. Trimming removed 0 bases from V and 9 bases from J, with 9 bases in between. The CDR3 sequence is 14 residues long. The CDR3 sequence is CASSQDLDSSPLHF. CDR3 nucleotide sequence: TGCGCCAGCAGCCAAGATCTGGACAGTTCACCCCTCCACTTT.

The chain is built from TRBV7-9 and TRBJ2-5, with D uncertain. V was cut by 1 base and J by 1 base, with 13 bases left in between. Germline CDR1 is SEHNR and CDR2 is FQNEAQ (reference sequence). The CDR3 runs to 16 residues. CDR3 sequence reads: CASSLGWAGRQETQYF. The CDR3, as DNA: TGTGCCAGCAGCTTAGGTTGGGCAGGACGCCAAGAGACCCAGTACTTC.

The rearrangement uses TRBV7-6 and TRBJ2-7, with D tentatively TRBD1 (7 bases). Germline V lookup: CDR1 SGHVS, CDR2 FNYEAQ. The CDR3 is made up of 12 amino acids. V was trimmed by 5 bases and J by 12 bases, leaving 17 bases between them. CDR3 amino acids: CASSQGDFRRYF. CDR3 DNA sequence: TGTGCCAGCAGCCAGGGGGACTTTCGACGGTACTTC.

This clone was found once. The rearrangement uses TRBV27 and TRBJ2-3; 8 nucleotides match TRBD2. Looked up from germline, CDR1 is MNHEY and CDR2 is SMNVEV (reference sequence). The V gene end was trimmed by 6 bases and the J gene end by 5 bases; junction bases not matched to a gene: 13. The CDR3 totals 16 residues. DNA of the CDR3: TGTGCCAGCAGCATCAAGACGGGGGGGCGGGTAGATACGCAGTATTTT. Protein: CASSIKTGGRVDTQYF.

Here the CDR3 reads CASWGQTYNSPLHF. Here the CDR3 DNA reads TGTGCCAGCTGGGGACAGACCTATAATTCACCCCTCCACTTT. The chain couples TRBV6-5 to TRBJ1-6, with 7 nucleotides matching TRBD1. The CDR3 totals 14 residues. The germline CDR1 and CDR2 sequences are MNHEY and SVGAGI. V shed 8 bases and J 2 bases; nucleotides not matched to a gene: 3.

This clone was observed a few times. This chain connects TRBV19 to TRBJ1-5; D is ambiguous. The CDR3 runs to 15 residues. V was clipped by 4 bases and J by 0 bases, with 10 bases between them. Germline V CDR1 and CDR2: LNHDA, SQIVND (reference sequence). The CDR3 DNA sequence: TGTGCCAGTAGTAGAGAGGGATATAGCAATCAGCCCCAGCATTTT. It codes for CASSREGYSNQPQHF.

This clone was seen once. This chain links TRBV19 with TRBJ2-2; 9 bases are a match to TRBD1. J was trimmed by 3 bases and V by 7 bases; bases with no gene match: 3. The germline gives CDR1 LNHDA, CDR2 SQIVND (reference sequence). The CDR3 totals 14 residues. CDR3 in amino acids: CASKRDRDTGELFF. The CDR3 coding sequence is TGTGCCAGTAAACGGGACAGGGACACCGGGGAGCTGTTTTTT.

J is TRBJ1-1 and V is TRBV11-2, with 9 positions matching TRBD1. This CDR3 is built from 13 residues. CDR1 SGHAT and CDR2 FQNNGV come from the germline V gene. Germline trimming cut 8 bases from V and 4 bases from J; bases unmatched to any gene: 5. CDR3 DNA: TGTGCCAGCGGTACGGACAGGGGCACTGAAGCTTTCTTT. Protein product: CASGTDRGTEAFF.

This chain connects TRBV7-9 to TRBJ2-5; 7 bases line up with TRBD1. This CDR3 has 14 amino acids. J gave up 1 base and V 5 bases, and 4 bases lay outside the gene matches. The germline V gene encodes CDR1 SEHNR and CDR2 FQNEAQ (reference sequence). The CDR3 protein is CASSAGTAQETQYF. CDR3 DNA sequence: TGTGCCAGCAGCGCAGGGACAGCCCAAGAGACCCAGTACTTC.

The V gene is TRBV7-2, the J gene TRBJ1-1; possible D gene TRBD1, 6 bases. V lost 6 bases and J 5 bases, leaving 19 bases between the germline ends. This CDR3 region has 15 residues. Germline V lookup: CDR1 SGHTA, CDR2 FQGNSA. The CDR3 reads CASRSMGGALTEAFF. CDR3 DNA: TGTGCCAGCAGGTCTATGGGGGGCGCTTTGACTGAAGCTTTCTTT.

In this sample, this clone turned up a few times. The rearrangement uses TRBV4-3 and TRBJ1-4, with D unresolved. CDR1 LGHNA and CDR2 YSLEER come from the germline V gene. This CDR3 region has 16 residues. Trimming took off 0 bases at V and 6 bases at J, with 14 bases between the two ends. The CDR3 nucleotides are TGCGCCAGCAGCCAAGATCGATCGGGTGGATATGAAAAACTGTTTTTT. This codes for CASSQDRSGGYEKLFF.

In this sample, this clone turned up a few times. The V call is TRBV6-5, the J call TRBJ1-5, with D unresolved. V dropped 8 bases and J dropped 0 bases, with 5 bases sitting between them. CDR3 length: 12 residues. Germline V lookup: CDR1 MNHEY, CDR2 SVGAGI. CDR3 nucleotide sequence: TGTGCCAGCCAGGTTAGCAATCAGCCCCAGCATTTT. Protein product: CASQVSNQPQHF.

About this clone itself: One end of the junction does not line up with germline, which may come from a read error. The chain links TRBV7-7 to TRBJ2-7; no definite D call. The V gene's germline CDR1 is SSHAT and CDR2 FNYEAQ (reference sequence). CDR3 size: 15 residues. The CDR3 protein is CASSLLVVGTYEQYF. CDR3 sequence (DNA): TGTGCTAGCAGCCTCCTCGTTGTGGGAACCTACGAGCAGTACTTC.

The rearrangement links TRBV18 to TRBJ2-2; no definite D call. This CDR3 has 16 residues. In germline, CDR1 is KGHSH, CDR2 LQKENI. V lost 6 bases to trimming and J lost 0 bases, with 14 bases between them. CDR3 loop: CASSVYELANTGELFF. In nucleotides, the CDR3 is TGTGCCAGCTCGGTGTACGAGCTCGCGAACACCGGGGAGCTGTTTTTT.

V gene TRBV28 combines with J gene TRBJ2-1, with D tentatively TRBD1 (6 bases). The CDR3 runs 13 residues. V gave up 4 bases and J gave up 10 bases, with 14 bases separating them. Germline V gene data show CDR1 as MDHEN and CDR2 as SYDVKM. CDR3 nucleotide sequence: TGTGCCAGCAGTTACTCAGGGGTAAAGGAGCAGTTCTTC. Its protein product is CASSYSGVKEQFF.

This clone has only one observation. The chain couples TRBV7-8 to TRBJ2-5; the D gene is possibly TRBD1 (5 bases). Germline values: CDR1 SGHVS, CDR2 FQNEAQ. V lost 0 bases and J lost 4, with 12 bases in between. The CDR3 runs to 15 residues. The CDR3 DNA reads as TGTGCCAGCAGCTTAGCCTCAGGGTGGGGAGAGACCCAGTACTTC. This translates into CASSLASGWGETQYF.

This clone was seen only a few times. The CDR3: CASSQERTGTNIQYF. DNA for the CDR3: TGCGCCAGCAGCCAAGAAAGGACAGGGACAAACATTCAGTACTTC. The V gene is TRBV4-3, the J gene TRBJ2-4; 8 bases are shared with TRBD1. J was trimmed by 6 bases and V by 0 bases; bases with no gene match: 4. The germline CDR1 and CDR2 sequences are LGHNA and YSLEER. This CDR3 is 15 amino acids long.

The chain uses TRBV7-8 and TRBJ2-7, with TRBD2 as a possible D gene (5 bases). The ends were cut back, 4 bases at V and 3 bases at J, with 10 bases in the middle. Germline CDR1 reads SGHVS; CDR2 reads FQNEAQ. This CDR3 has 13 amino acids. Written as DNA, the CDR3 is TGTGCCAGCAGCTCGCGGGCCTTCTACGAGCAGTACTTC. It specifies CASSSRAFYEQYF.

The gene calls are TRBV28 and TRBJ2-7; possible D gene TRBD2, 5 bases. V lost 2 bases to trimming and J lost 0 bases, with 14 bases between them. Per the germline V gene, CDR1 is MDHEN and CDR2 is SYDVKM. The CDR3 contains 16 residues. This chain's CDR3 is CASSLGEIDYSYEQYF. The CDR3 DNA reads TGTGCCAGCAGTTTAGGGGAGATTGACTACTCCTACGAGCAGTACTTC.

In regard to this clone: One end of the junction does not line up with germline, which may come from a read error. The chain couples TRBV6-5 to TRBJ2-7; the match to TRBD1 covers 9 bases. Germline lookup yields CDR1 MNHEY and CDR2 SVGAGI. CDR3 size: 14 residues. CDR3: CASSSLITGTGNDF. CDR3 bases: TGTGCCAGCAGTTCGTTAATCACCGGGACAGGGAATGACTTC.